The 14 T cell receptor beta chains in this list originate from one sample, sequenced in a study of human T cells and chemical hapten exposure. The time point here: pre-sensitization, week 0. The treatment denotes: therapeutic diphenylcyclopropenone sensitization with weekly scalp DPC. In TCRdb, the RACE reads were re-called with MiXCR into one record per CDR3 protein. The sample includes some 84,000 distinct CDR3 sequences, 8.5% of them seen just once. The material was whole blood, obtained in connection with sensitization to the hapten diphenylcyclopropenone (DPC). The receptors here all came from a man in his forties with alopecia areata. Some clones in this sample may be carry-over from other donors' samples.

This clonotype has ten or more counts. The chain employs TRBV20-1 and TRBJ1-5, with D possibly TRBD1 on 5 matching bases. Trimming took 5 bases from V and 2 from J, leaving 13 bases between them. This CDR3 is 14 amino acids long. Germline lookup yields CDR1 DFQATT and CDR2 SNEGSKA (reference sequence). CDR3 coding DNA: TGCAGTGCTCTGGTAGGGGCTGGCAATCAGCCCCAGCATTTT. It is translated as CSALVGAGNQPQHF.

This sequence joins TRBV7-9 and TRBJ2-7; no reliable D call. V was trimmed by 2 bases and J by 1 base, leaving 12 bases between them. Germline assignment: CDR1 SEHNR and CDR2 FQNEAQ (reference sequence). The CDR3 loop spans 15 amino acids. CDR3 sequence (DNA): TGTGCCAGCAGCTTAAGCGCCCGGGTTTCCTACGAGCAGTACTTC. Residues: CASSLSARVSYEQYF.

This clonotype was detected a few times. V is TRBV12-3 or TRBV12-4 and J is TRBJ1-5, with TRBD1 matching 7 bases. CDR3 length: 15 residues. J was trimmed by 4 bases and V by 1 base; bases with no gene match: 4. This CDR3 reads CASSLGTGRNQPQHF. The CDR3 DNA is TGTGCCAGCAGTTTAGGGACAGGAAGAAATCAGCCCCAGCATTTT.

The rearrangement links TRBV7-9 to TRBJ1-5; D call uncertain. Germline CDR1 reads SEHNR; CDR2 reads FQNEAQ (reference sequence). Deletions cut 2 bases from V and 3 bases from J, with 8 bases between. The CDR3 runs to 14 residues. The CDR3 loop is CASSLTDYNQPQHF. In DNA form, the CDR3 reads TGTGCCAGCAGCTTAACAGACTACAATCAGCCCCAGCATTTT.

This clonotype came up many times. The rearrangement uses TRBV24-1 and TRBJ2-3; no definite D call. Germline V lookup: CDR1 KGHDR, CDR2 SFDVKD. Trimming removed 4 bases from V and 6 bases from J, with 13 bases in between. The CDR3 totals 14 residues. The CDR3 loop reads CATSDRSSMDTQYF. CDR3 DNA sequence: TGTGCCACCAGTGACCGGTCCTCGATGGATACGCAGTATTTT.

The CDR3 DNA is TGTGCCATCAGTGAGGGACAGGGCTACGAGCAGTACGTC. Its protein product is CAISEGQGYEQYV. The chain employs TRBV10-3 and TRBJ2-7, with TRBD1 matching 8 bases. V was pared by 2 bases and J by 3 bases, with 0 bases of the junction left unmatched. The CDR3 sequence is 13 residues long. Germline V gene sequence: CDR1 ENHRY, CDR2 SYGVKD.

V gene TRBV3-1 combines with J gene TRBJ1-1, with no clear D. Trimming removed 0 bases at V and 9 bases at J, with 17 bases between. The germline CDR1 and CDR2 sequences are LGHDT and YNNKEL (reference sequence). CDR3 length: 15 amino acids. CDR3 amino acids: CASSQDRLSVMKAFF. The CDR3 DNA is TGTGCCAGCAGCCAAGATCGCCTTAGCGTGATGAAAGCTTTCTTT. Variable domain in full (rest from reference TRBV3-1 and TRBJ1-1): DTAVSQTPKYLVTQMGNDKSIKCEQNLGHDTMYWYKQDSKKFLKIMFSYNNKELIINETVPNRFSPKSPDKAHLNLHINSLELGDSAVYFCASSQDRLSVMKAFFGQGTRLTVV.

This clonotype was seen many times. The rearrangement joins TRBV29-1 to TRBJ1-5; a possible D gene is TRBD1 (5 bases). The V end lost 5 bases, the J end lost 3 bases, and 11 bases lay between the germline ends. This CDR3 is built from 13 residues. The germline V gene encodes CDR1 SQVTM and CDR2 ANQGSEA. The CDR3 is CSVSQGVNQPQHF. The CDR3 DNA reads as TGCAGCGTTAGTCAAGGGGTCAATCAGCCCCAGCATTTT.

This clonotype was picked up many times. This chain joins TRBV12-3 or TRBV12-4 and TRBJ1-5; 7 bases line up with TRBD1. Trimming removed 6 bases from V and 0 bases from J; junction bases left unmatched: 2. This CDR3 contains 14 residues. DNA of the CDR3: TGTGCCAGCAGCGGACAGGCTAGCAATCAGCCCCAGCATTTT. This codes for CASSGQASNQPQHF.

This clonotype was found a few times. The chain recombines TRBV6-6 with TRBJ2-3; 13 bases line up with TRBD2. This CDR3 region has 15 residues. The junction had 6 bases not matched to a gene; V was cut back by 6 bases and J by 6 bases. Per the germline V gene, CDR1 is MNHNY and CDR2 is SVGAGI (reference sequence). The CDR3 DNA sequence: TGTGCCAGCAGCTTACTAGCGGGAGGGCCGGATACGCAGTATTTT. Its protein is CASSLLAGGPDTQYF.

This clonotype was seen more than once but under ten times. The CDR3 nucleotides are TGTGCCGTAGGAATAGCGGGAGCTGGAGATACGCAGTATTTT. Its translation is CAVGIAGAGDTQYF. The chain carries TRBV24-1 and TRBJ2-3, with TRBD2 identical over 9 bases. The ends lost 12 bases at V and 5 bases at J; junction bases unmatched: 11. From germline, CDR1 is KGHDR and CDR2 SFDVKD. The CDR3 has 14 residues.

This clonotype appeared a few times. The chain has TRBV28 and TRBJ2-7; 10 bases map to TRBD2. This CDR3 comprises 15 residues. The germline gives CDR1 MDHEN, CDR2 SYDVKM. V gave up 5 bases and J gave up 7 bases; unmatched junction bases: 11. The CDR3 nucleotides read TGTGCCAGCAGTAGACTAGCGGGCTTGTTTGGGGAGCAGTACGTC. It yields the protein CASSRLAGLFGEQYV.

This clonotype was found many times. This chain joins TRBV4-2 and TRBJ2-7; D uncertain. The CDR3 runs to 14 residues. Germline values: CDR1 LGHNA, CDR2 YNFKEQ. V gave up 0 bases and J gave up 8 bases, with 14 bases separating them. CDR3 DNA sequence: TGTGCCAGCAGCCAAGATACGCCCCGAGACCAGCAGTACTTC. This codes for CASSQDTPRDQQYF.

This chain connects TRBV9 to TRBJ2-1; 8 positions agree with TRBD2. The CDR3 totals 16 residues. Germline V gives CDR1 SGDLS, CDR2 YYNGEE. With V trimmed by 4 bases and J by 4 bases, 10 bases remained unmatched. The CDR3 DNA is TGTGCCAGCAGCCACGGGAGGGCGGGAGCTTACAATGAGCAGTTCTTC. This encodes CASSHGRAGAYNEQFF.